The TCR beta chain described here comes from a study of shared clonotypes between healthy human individuals. Regarding the study as a whole: Generation probabilities of non-shared clonotypes were lower (relative to those shared by all four donors). Sharing of clonotypes among donors was expected to vary with sequencing depth.

Notes on this clone: Its target is unknown.

Method: immunoSEQ multiplex PCR; TCRdb's copy keeps in-frame clones and lacks some. The sample lists about 320,000 clones, around 87% occurring once. Trimming cost V 0 bases and J 7 bases, with 16 bases left between them. CDR3 length: 17 amino acids. Germline lookup yields CDR1 LGHNT and CDR2 FRNRAP. Donors, healthy HIV-negative adults, lacked recent acute infections or vaccinations. CD45RO+ cells were combined with CCR7-negative CD45RA+ TemRA cells to form CD8 memory. The V gene is TRBV12-5, the J gene TRBJ1-6; no clear D gene. This TCR was recovered from a man aged 18 to 29 in good health. Sample: memory CD8+ T cells sorted from blood. Subset meaning: CD45RO+ cells pooled with CCR7-negative TemRA cells. The CDR3 DNA reads TGTGCTAGTGGTTTGGTATCTTACGACCCATGGAATTCACCCCTCCACTTT. This encodes CASGLVSYDPWNSPLHF. The variable domain in full, with the rest retrieved from reference TRBV12-5 and TRBJ1-6, is DARVTQTPRHKVTEMGQEVTMRCQPILGHNTVFWYRQTMMQGLELLAYFRNRAPLDDSGMPKDRFSAEMPDATLATLKIQPSEPRDSAVYFCASGLVSYDPWNSPLHFGNGTRLTVT.